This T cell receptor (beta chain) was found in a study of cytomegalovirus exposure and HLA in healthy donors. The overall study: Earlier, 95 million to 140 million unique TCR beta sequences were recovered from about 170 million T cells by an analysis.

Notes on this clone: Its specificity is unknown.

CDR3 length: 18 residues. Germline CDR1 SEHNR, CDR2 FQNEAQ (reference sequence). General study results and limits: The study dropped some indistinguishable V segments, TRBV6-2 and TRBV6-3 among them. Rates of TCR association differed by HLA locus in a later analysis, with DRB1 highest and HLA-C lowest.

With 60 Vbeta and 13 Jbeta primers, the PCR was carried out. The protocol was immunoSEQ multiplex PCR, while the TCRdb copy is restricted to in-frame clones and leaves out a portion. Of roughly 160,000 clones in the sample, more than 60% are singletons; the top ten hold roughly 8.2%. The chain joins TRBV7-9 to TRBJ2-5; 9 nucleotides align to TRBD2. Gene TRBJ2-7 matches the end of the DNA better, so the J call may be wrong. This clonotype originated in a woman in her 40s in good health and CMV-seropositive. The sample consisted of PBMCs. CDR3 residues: CASSLLKTSGEGSYEQYF. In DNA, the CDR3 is TGTGCCAGCAGCTTACTCAAGACTAGCGGAGAAGGTTCCTACGAGCAGTACTTC.